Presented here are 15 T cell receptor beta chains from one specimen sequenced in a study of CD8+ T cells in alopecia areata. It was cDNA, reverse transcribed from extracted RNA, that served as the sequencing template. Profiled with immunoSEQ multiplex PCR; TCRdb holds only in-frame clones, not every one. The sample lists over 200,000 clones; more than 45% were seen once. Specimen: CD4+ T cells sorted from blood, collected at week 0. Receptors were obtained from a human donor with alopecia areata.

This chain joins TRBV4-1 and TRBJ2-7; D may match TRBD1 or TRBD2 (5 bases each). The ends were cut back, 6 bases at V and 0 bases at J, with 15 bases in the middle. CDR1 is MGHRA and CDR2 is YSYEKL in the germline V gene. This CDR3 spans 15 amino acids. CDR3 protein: CASRQSGTDSYEQYF. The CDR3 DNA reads TGCGCCAGCAGACAATCCGGGACGGACTCCTACGAGCAGTACTTC.

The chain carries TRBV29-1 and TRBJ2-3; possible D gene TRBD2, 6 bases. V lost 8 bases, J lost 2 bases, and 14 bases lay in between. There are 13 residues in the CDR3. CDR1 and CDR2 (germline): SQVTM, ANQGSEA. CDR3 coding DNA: TGCAGCCTCCGGGACTCTAACACAGATACGCAGTATTTT. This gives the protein CSLRDSNTDTQYF.

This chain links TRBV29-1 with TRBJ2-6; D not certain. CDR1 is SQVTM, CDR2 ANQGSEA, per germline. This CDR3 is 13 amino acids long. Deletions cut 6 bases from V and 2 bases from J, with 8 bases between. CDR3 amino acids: CSVNSPGANVLTF. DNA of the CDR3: TGCAGCGTCAACTCCCCTGGGGCCAACGTCCTGACTTTC.

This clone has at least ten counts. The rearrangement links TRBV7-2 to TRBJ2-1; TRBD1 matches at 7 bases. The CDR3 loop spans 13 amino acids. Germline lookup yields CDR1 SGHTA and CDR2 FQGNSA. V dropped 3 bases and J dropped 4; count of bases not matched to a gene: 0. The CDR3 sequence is CASSLTGYNEQFF. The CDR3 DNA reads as TGTGCCAGCAGCTTGACAGGGTACAATGAGCAGTTCTTC. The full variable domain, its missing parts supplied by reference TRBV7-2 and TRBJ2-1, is GAGVSQSPSNKVTEKGKDVELRCDPISGHTALYWYRQSLGQGLEFLIYFQGNSAPDKSGLPSDRFSAERTGGSVSTLTIQRTQQEDSAVYLCASSLTGYNEQFFGPGTRLTVL.

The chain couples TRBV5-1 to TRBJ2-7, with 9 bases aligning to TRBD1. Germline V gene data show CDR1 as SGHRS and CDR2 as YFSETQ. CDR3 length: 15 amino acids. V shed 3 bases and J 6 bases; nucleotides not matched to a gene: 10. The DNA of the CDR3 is TGCGCCAGCAGCTCAGGACAGGGGTTAGGGGTCGAGCAGTACTTC. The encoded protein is CASSSGQGLGVEQYF.

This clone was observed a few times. CDR3 amino acids: CASSVAGMSEQFF. Written as DNA, the CDR3 is TGTGCCAGCAGCGTAGCTGGGATGAGTGAGCAGTTCTTC. This chain links TRBV9 with TRBJ2-1; unclear D gene. Germline lookup yields CDR1 SGDLS and CDR2 YYNGEE. This CDR3 contains 13 residues. Trimming took 0 bases from V and 9 from J, leaving 10 bases between them.

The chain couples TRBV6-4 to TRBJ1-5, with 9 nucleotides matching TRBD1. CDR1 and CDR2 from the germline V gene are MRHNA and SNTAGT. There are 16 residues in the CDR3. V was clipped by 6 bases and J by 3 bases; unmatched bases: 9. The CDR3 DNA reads TGTGCCAGCAGCAATTACAGGGGGCCCCCCAATCAGCCCCAGCATTTT. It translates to CASSNYRGPPNQPQHF.

In nucleotides, the CDR3 is TGTGCCAGCAGCTTACGACGGGGGGAAATAGGGCAGTATTTT. Its protein is CASSLRRGEIGQYF. The chain employs TRBV7-2 and TRBJ2-3; 7 nucleotides agree with TRBD2. CDR1 is SGHTA and CDR2 is FQGNSA in the germline V gene. Trimming took 2 bases from V and 11 from J; bases not matched to a gene: 10. CDR3 size: 14 residues.

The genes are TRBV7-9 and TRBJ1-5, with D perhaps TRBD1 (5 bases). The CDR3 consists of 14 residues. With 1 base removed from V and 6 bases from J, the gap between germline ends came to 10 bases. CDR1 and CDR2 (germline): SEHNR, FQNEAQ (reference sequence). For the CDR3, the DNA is TGTGCCAGCAGCTTAGGGCAGGGTACTCAGCCCCAGCATTTT. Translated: CASSLGQGTQPQHF.

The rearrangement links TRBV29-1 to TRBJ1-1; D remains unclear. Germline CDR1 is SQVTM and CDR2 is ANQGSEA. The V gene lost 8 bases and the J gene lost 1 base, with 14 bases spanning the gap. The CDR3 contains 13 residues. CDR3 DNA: TGCAGCTTTCGGCGGGGATCGAACACTGAAGCTTTCTTT. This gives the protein CSFRRGSNTEAFF.

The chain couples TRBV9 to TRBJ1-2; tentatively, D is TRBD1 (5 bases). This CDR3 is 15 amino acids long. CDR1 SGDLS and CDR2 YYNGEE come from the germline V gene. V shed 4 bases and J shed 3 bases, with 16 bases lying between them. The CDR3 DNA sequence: TGTGCCAGCAGCCCCGGGGGGATGATAGACTATGGCTACACCTTC. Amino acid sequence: CASSPGGMIDYGYTF.

CDR3 DNA sequence: TGTGCCTGGAGTGGAAGGGGGCCCTACGAGCAGTACTTC. Residues: CAWSGRGPYEQYF. The gene calls are TRBV30 and TRBJ2-7, with 7 bases identical to TRBD1. The germline CDR1 and CDR2 sequences are GTSNPN and SVGIG (reference sequence). The CDR3 totals 13 residues. The trim removed 1 base at V and 2 bases at J, leaving 2 bases unmatched.

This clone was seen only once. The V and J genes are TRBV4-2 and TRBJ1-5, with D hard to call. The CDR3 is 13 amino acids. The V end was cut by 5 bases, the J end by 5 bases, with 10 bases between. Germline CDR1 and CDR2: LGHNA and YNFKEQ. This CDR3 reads CASSSEYDQPQHF. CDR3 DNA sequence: TGTGCCAGCAGCTCCGAATACGATCAGCCCCAGCATTTT.

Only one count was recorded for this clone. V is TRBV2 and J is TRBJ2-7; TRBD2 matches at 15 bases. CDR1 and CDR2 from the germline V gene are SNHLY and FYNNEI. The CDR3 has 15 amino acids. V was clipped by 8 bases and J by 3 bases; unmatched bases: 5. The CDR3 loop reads CASLRTSGRVYEQYF. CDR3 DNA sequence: TGTGCCAGCCTACGGACTAGCGGGAGGGTCTACGAGCAGTACTTC.

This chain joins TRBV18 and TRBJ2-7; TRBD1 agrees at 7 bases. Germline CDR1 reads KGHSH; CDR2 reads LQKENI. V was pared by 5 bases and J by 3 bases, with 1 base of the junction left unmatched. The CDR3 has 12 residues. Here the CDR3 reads CASSGTDYEQYF. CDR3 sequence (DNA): TGTGCCAGCTCAGGGACAGACTACGAGCAGTACTTC.